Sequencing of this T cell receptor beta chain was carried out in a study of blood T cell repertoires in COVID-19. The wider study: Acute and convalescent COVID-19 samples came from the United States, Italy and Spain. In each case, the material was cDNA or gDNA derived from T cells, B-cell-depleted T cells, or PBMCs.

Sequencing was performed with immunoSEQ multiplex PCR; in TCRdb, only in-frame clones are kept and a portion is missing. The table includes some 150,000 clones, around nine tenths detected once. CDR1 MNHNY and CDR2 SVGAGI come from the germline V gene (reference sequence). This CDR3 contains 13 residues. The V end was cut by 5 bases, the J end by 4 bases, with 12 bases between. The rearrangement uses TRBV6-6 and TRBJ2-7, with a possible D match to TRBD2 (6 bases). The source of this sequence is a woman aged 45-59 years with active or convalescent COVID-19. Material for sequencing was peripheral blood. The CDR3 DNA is TGTGCCAGCAGTGCCGATGCGGGGTACGAGCAGTACTTC. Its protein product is CASSADAGYEQYF.